The source of this TCR beta chain is a study of cytomegalovirus exposure and HLA in healthy donors. Study-level results: There were some V segments, including TRBV6-2 and TRBV6-3, excluded as indistinguishable. In vitro testing confirmed a few CMV-associated chains as specific for CMV antigens.

Between the trimmed V and J ends, which lost 5 bases and 3 bases, there was a span of 14 bases. CDR1 and CDR2 (germline): MDHEN, SYDVKM. CDR3 length: 14 amino acids. Comments on this clone: Its antigen is still unknown.

The PCR made use of 60 Vbeta and 13 Jbeta primers. Data came from immunoSEQ multiplex PCR; TCRdb stores just in-frame clones and leaves some out. The sample holds 200,000 to 250,000 clones; 70% to 85% are singletons and the top ten take approximately 1.5%. The receptor comes from a man aged 45-65 years in good health and CMV-seronegative. The rearrangement joins TRBV28 to TRBJ2-7, with unresolved D. The source material was PBMCs. The CDR3 spells CASSDQIGVYEQYF. DNA of the CDR3: TGTGCCAGCAGTGACCAAATAGGAGTCTACGAGCAGTACTTC.